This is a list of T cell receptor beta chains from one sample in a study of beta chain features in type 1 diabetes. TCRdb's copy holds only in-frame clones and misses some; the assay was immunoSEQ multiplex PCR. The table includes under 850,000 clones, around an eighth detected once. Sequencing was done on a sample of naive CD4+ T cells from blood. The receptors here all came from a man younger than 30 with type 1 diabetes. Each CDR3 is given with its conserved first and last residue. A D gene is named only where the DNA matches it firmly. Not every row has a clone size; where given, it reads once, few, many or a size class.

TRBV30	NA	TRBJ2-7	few	TGTGCCTGGAGTCTACAGGGTACCCCCGAGCAGTACTTC	CAWSLQGTPEQYF
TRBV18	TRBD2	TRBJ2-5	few	TGTGCCAGCTCACCACCGCAGGTCGGACTAGCGGGTTTTAAATGGGAGACCCAGTACTTC	CASSPPQVGLAGFKWETQYF
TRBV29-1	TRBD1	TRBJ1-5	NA	TGCAGCGTGGGACAGCCTAATCAGCCCCAGCATTTT	CSVGQPNQPQHF
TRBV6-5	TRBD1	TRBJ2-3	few	TGTGCCAGCAGCCAGACAGGGCCAAGCACAGATACGCAGTATTTT	CASSQTGPSTDTQYF
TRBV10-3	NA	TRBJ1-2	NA	TGTGCCATCAGTGAGTCTTACGGCGTGGATGGCTACACCTTC	CAISESYGVDGYTF
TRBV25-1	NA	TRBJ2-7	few	TGTGCCAGCAGTGACTCCTACGACAGACCCTACGAGCAGTACTTC	CASSDSYDRPYEQYF
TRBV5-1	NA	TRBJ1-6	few	TGCGCCAGCAGCCCGGACGGAACTAATTCACCCCTCCACTTT	CASSPDGTNSPLHF
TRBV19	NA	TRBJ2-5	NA	TGTGCCAGTAGTTCTCACACAAACTGGGAGACCCAGTACTTC	CASSSHTNWETQYF
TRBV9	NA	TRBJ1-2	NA	TGTGCCAGCAGCCCTCGACAGCGCTCAGGACTTAACTATGGCTACACCTTC	CASSPRQRSGLNYGYTF
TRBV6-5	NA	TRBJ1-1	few	TGTGCCAGCAAGACGTCGGTGTGGACTGAAGCTTTCTTT	CASKTSVWTEAFF
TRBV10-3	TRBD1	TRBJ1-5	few	TGTGCCATCAGTGAGGACAGGGATTCGTATCAGCCCCAGCATTTT	CAISEDRDSYQPQHF
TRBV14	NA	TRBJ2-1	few	TGTGCCAGCAGCCAAAGGGGGACCAACTACAATGAGCAGTTCTTC	CASSQRGTNYNEQFF
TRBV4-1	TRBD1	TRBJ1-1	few	TGCGCCAGCACCGTTGGGCAGGGGGCTCCGGCTCCTGAAGCTTTCTTT	CASTVGQGAPAPEAFF
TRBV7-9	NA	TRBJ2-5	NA	TGTGCCAGCAGCTTAAATCGAGGGAGCTTAGTCTCGGAGACCCAGTACTTC	CASSLNRGSLVSETQYF
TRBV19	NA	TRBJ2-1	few	TGTGCCAGTAGTAAGGCTGCCAATGAGCAGTTCTTC	CASSKAANEQFF
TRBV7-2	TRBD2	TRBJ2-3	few	TGTGCCAGCAGCTTAGGACCGTTAGCGGGGGCAGCCACAGATACGCAGTATTTT	CASSLGPLAGAATDTQYF
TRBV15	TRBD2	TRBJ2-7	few	TGTGCCACCAGCAGAGTGTCTAGCGGGGCCCACTACGAGCAGTACTTC	CATSRVSSGAHYEQYF
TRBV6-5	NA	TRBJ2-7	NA	TGTGCCAGCAGTTCCACCTGGGACGAGCAGTACTTC	CASSSTWDEQYF
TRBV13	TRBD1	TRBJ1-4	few	TGTGCCAGCAGCCCGGGACAGGGAATAGAAAAACTGTTTTTT	CASSPGQGIEKLFF
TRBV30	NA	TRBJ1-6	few	TGTGCCTGGGGACGGTATAATTCACCCCTCCACTTT	CAWGRYNSPLHF
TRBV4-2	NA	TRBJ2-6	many	TGTGCCAGCAGCCAAGAGGGAAGAGGATCTGGGGCCAACGTCCTGACTTTC	CASSQEGRGSGANVLTF
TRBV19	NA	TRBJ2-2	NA	TGTGCCAGTAGTCGCCAGGGGATGTCGGGCACCGGGGAGCTGTTTTTT	CASSRQGMSGTGELFF
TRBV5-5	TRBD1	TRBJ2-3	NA	TGTGCCAGCAGCTCCGGGACAGGGACGTATGGGACAGATACGCAGTATTTT	CASSSGTGTYGTDTQYF
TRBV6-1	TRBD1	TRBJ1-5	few	TGTGCCAGCAGTGAACAAGGACGAGGACAGGGATTTTATGGAAGCAATCAGCCCCAGCATTTT	CASSEQGRGQGFYGSNQPQHF
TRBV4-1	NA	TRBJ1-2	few	TGCGCCAGCAGCCAAGATCAGTATGGCTACACCTTC	CASSQDQYGYTF
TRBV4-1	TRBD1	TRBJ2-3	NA	TGCGCCAGCAGCCCGACCCCAAGGACAGGGGCCAGCACAGATACGCAGTATTTT	CASSPTPRTGASTDTQYF
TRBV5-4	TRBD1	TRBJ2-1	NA	TGTGCCAGCAGTCCCCGGGACAGGGGGCAGAATGAGCAGTTCTTC	CASSPRDRGQNEQFF
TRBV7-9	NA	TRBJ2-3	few	TGTGCCAGCAGCCTCGGTTCGGGGGCGGTAATGGCAGATACGCAGTATTTT	CASSLGSGAVMADTQYF
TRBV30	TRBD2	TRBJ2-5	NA	TGTGCCTGGAGTGTACGACCCCTACTAGCGGGGGGGCCGGAGACCCAGTACTTC	CAWSVRPLLAGGPETQYF
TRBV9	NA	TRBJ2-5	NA	TGTGCCAGCAGAACTCAAGGGCAGGGCTTCCAAGAGACCCAGTACTTC	CASRTQGQGFQETQYF
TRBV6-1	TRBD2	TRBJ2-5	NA	TGTGCCAGCAGATCCGGACTAGCGGGCCAAGAGACCCAGTACTTC	CASRSGLAGQETQYF
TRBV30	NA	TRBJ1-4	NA	TGTGCCTGGAGTTTGACATCTGAAAAACTGTTTTTT	CAWSLTSEKLFF
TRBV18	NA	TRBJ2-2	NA	TGTGCCAGCTCACCTGGACAGTTCGCGAACACCGGGGAGCTGTTTTTT	CASSPGQFANTGELFF
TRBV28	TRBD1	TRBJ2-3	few	TGTGCCAGCACCCGAGGACAGGGGCCCACAGATACGCAGTATTTT	CASTRGQGPTDTQYF
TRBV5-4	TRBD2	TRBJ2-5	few	TGTGCCAGCAGCTTGGCGGGGGGGATTGAGACCCAGTACTTC	CASSLAGGIETQYF
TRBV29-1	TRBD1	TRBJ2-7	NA	TGCAGCGTGGAGGGGACAGGGCGTTCCGAGCAGTACTTC	CSVEGTGRSEQYF
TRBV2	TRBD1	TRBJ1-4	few	TGTGCCAGCAGTTTACAGGGGATGAATGAAAAACTGTTTTTT	CASSLQGMNEKLFF
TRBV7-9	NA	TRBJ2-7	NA	TGTGCCAGCAGCCGCAGACAGGTAACCTACGAGCAGTACTTC	CASSRRQVTYEQYF